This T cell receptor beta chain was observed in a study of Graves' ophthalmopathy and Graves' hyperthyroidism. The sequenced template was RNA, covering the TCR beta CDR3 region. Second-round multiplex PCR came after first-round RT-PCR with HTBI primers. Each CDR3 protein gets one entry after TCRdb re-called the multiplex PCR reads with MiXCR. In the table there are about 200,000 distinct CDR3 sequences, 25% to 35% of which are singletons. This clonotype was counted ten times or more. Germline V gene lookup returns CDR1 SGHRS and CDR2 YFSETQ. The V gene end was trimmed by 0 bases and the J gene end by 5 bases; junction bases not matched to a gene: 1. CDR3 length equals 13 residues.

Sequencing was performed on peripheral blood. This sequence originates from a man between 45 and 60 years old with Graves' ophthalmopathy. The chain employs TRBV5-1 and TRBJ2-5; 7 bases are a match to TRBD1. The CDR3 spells CASSLEGAETQYF. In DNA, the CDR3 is TGCGCCAGCAGCTTGGAGGGGGCGGAGACCCAGTACTTC.